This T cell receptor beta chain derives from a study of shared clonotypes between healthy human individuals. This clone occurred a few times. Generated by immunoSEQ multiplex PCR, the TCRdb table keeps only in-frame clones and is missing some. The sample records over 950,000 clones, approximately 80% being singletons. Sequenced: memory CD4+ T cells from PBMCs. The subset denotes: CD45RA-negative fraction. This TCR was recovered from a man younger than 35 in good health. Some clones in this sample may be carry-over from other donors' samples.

The CDR3 DNA reads as TGTGCCAGCATGGCTAGCGGGAATCGGCACGAGCAGTACTTC. Translated, it gives CASMASGNRHEQYF. The genes are TRBV6-6 and TRBJ2-7; 9 nucleotides align to TRBD2. The junction had 9 bases not matched to a gene; V was cut back by 7 bases and J by 5 bases. Germline CDR1 and CDR2: MNHNY and SVGAGI (reference sequence). The CDR3 extends over 14 amino acids.